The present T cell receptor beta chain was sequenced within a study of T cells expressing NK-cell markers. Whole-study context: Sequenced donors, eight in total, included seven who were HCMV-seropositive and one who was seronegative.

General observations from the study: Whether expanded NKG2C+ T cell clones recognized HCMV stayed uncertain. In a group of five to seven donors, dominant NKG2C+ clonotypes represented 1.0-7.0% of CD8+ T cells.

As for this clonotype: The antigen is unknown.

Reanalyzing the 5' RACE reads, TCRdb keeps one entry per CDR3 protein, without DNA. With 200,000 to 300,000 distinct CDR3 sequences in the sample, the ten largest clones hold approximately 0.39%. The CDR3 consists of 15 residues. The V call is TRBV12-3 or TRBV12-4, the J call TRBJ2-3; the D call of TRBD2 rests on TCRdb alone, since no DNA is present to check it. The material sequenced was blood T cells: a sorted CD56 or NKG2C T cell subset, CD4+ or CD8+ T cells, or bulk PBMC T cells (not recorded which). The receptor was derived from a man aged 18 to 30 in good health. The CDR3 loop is CASSPPGGFRDTQYF.